A single sample gave rise to the 27 T cell receptor beta chains below, sequenced in a study of beta chain features in type 1 diabetes. Broader study findings: For Type 1 diabetes patients, all four CD4+ subsets carried TCRB CDR3s that were moderately but significantly shorter.

These TCRs are of unknown antigen specificity. Every bit of the isolated RNA underwent reverse transcription, so sequencing read expressed TCRB transcripts. Clones were sequenced by immunoSEQ multiplex PCR, and TCRdb holds only the in-frame ones, with some missing. The profile shows 300,000 to 400,000 clones, less than 15% of them singletons. The sample taken for sequencing was naive CD4+ T cells from blood. The receptors come from a woman aged 18-30 years with type 1 diabetes.

A few counts support this clone. The chain joins TRBV7-2 to TRBJ1-2, with 9 nucleotides matching TRBD1. The CDR3 sequence is 14 residues long. The germline CDR1 and CDR2 sequences are SGHTA and FQGNSA. Losses at the gene ends were 3 bases for V and 2 bases for J; bases not matched to a gene: 1. The CDR3 reads CASSFTGGNYGYTF. Here the CDR3 DNA reads TGTGCCAGCAGCTTTACAGGGGGCAACTATGGCTACACCTTC. The full variable domain, its missing parts supplied by reference TRBV7-2 and TRBJ1-2, is GAGVSQSPSNKVTEKGKDVELRCDPISGHTALYWYRQSLGQGLEFLIYFQGNSAPDKSGLPSDRFSAERTGGSVSTLTIQRTQQEDSAVYLCASSFTGGNYGYTFGSGTRLTVV.

This clone turned up a few times. The chain is built from TRBV30 and TRBJ1-2; possibly TRBD1 for D (5 bases). V was pared by 1 base and J by 8 bases, with 17 bases between. The CDR3 loop spans 14 amino acids. The germline V gene has CDR1 GTSNPN and CDR2 SVGIG (reference sequence). CDR3 residues: CAWSAQTSPGGYTF. CDR3 DNA sequence: TGTGCCTGGAGTGCGCAGACCAGCCCAGGGGGCTACACCTTC.

The rearrangement joins TRBV29-1 to TRBJ2-5; D remains unclear. The CDR3 is 14 amino acids. Trimming took 6 bases from V and 2 from J, leaving 16 bases between them. Germline V gene data show CDR1 as SQVTM and CDR2 as ANQGSEA. CDR3 region: CSVSEGDWQETQYF. The CDR3 DNA reads TGCAGCGTGAGCGAAGGCGATTGGCAAGAGACCCAGTACTTC. The full variable domain, rest sourced from reference TRBV29-1 and TRBJ2-5, is SAVISQKPSRDICQRGTSLTIQCQVDSQVTMMFWYRQQPGQSLTLIATANQGSEATYESGFVIDKFPISRPNLTFSTLTVSNMSPEDSSIYLCSVSEGDWQETQYFGPGTRLLVL.

This clone was picked up a small number of times. The CDR3: CASSLQDIPGGEQYF. The CDR3 nucleotides are TGTGCCAGCAGCTTACAGGACATCCCGGGAGGAGAGCAGTACTTC. The V gene is TRBV7-9, the J gene TRBJ2-7; 7 bases map to TRBD2. This CDR3 is built from 15 residues. Losses at the gene ends were 2 bases for V and 7 bases for J; bases not matched to a gene: 11. Germline V gene lookup returns CDR1 SEHNR and CDR2 FQNEAQ (reference sequence).

The rearrangement joins TRBV20-1 to TRBJ1-2, with TRBD1 matching 10 bases. The CDR3 runs to 10 residues. The V gene's germline CDR1 is DFQATT and CDR2 SNEGSKA (reference sequence). CDR3 sequence (DNA): TGCAGGGGACAGGGGAATGGCTACACCTTC. This encodes CRGQGNGYTF.

This clone was counted only a few times. The genes are TRBV5-1 and TRBJ2-5, with D uncertain. With 5 bases removed from V and 1 base from J, the gap between germline ends came to 3 bases. The CDR3 length is 11 residues. Germline V gives CDR1 SGHRS, CDR2 YFSETQ. The CDR3: CASRSQETQYF. The CDR3, as DNA: TGCGCCAGCAGGAGCCAAGAGACCCAGTACTTC.

The V and J genes are TRBV29-1 and TRBJ1-1; D remains ambiguous. The CDR3 length is 12 residues. Germline V gives CDR1 SQVTM, CDR2 ANQGSEA. The V and J ends lost 6 bases and 4 bases respectively, with 12 bases between them. CDR3 sequence (DNA): TGCAGCGTAAGAGTGCGCGGCACTGAAGCTTTCTTT. Its protein is CSVRVRGTEAFF.

J is TRBJ1-1 and V is TRBV7-2; TRBD1 matches 8 bases. V shed 5 bases, J shed 7 bases, and the junction held 6 bases outside the gene matches. Germline values: CDR1 SGHTA, CDR2 FQGNSA. This CDR3 has 13 residues. DNA for the CDR3: TGTGCCAGCAGCATTCAGGGGGCATTTGAAGCTTTCTTT. It encodes CASSIQGAFEAFF.

This clone came up a few times. The V and J genes are TRBV2 and TRBJ1-3, with TRBD1 identical over 8 bases. The CDR3 spans 14 residues. Trimming removed 8 bases from V and 8 bases from J; junction bases left unmatched: 11. CDR1 is SNHLY and CDR2 is FYNNEI in the germline V gene. The CDR3 region is CASGPDRGWDTIYF. In nucleotides, the CDR3 is TGTGCCAGCGGACCAGACAGGGGTTGGGACACCATATATTTT.

V is TRBV5-4 and J is TRBJ2-5; TRBD2 might be the D (6 bases). V lost 1 base and J 1 base, leaving 11 bases between the germline ends. Germline V lookup: CDR1 SGHNT, CDR2 YYREEE (reference sequence). The CDR3 loop spans 15 amino acids. In DNA, the CDR3 is TGTGCCAGCAGCTTGTCCGGAGGGAGCCAAGAGACCCAGTACTTC. Encoded protein: CASSLSGGSQETQYF.

This clone was picked up a small number of times. J is TRBJ1-2 and V is TRBV5-1; possible D gene TRBD1, 5 bases. Germline loops: CDR1 SGHRS, CDR2 YFSETQ. V lost 0 bases to trimming and J lost 4 bases, with 7 bases between them. The CDR3 is 13 amino acids. CDR3 in amino acids: CASSLGQLYGYTF. The CDR3 DNA follows: TGCGCCAGCAGCTTGGGACAGCTCTATGGCTACACCTTC.

This clone came up a few times. This rearrangement joins TRBV5-4 to TRBJ2-1, with TRBD1 matching over 10 bases. This CDR3 is 15 amino acids long. Germline values: CDR1 SGHNT, CDR2 YYREEE (reference sequence). V dropped 3 bases and J dropped 6; count of bases not matched to a gene: 6. This chain's CDR3 is CASSSRQGALNEQFF. The CDR3 DNA sequence: TGTGCCAGCAGCTCCCGACAGGGGGCCCTCAATGAGCAGTTCTTC.

This chain connects TRBV27 to TRBJ2-7; 11 bases fit TRBD2. Trimming cost V 6 bases and J 4 bases; bases outside gene matches: 11. This CDR3 contains 16 residues. Germline values: CDR1 MNHEY, CDR2 SMNVEV (reference sequence). CDR3 sequence: CASSPSPSGRPYEQYV. CDR3 nucleotides: TGTGCCAGCAGCCCTTCCCCTAGCGGGAGGCCTTACGAGCAGTACGTC.

Here the CDR3 DNA reads TGTGCCTCCGTCGGACTAGCATATGAGCAGTTCTTC. This translates into CASVGLAYEQFF. V gene TRBV30 combines with J gene TRBJ2-1, with 8 bases that match TRBD2. Trimming cost V 7 bases and J 8 bases; bases outside gene matches: 7. The CDR3 extends over 12 amino acids. The germline CDR1 and CDR2 sequences are GTSNPN and SVGIG (reference sequence).

A few counts support this clone. V gene TRBV9 combines with J gene TRBJ2-3, with TRBD2 matching over 11 bases. CDR3 length: 16 amino acids. The germline V gene encodes CDR1 SGDLS and CDR2 YYNGEE. V lost 4 bases and J lost 5; bases outside the gene matches: 9. In nucleotides, the CDR3 is TGTGCCAGCAGCCACCGGGAGGGACTAGCGGAAGATACGCAGTATTTT. It yields the protein CASSHREGLAEDTQYF.

The J gene is TRBJ2-1, the V gene TRBV5-1, with 7 bases aligning to TRBD1. Germline V gene lookup returns CDR1 SGHRS and CDR2 YFSETQ. The CDR3 has 14 residues. After removal of 4 bases from V and 8 bases from J, the junction contained 9 bases not matched to a gene. The CDR3 coding sequence is TGCGCCAGCAGCACCCGGGCAGGGACAGATGAGCAGTTCTTC. This gives the protein CASSTRAGTDEQFF.

A few counts support this clone. This sequence joins TRBV29-1 and TRBJ2-1, with 10 bases that match TRBD2. Germline V gene data show CDR1 as SQVTM and CDR2 as ANQGSEA. Trimming cost V 3 bases and J 4 bases; bases outside gene matches: 6. The CDR3 runs 15 residues. The CDR3 nucleotides read TGCAGCGTTGAGACAAGGACTAGCGGATACAATGAGCAGTTCTTC. The encoded protein is CSVETRTSGYNEQFF.

The genes are TRBV6-5 and TRBJ1-2; 8 bases are shared with TRBD1. V lost 8 bases and J lost 8; bases outside the gene matches: 13. The CDR3 contains 14 residues. Germline V gene data show CDR1 as MNHEY and CDR2 as SVGAGI. The CDR3 sequence is CASGTRTGFEGYTF. DNA for the CDR3: TGTGCCAGCGGGACCCGGACAGGGTTTGAAGGCTACACCTTC.

This chain links TRBV2 with TRBJ2-5; no definite D call. Germline assignment: CDR1 SNHLY and CDR2 FYNNEI. CDR3 length: 13 amino acids. Trimming pared 5 bases from V and 1 base from J, leaving 8 bases between. The CDR3 spells CASSRHTQETQYF. CDR3 nucleotide sequence: TGTGCCAGCAGTCGACATACCCAAGAGACCCAGTACTTC.

In its sample, this clone was seen a few times. V and J are TRBV5-1 and TRBJ2-2, with 8 positions matching TRBD1. The germline gives CDR1 SGHRS, CDR2 YFSETQ. CDR3 size: 15 residues. V gave up 4 bases and J gave up 1 base; unmatched junction bases: 3. The CDR3 region has the DNA TGCGCCAGCAGCCGACAGGGGAAGAACACCGGGGAGCTGTTTTTT. This encodes CASSRQGKNTGELFF. The full variable domain, with the rest looked up from reference TRBV5-1 and TRBJ2-2, is KAGVTQTPRYLIKTRGQQVTLSCSPISGHRSVSWYQQTPGQGLQFLFEYFSETQRNKGNFPGRFSGRQFSNSRSEMNVSTLELGDSALYLCASSRQGKNTGELFFGEGSRLTVL.

A few counts support this clone. The chain is built from TRBV7-2 and TRBJ1-5; the D is unclear. CDR3 length equals 13 residues. Germline values: CDR1 SGHTA, CDR2 FQGNSA. V dropped 0 bases and J dropped 6 bases, with 6 bases sitting between them. The CDR3 DNA reads TGTGCCAGCAGCTTAGCAAGCCGTCAGCCCCAGCATTTT. As protein: CASSLASRQPQHF.

The genes are TRBV7-2 and TRBJ1-5, with a possible D match to TRBD1 (5 bases). V was pared by 2 bases and J by 5 bases, with 7 bases between. This CDR3 spans 13 amino acids. CDR1 and CDR2 from the germline V gene are SGHTA and FQGNSA. CDR3 in amino acids: CASSLKTDQPQHF. The CDR3 bases are TGTGCCAGCAGCTTAAAGACAGATCAGCCCCAGCATTTT.

This clone was seen a handful of times. The V gene is TRBV7-2, the J gene TRBJ2-1; TRBD2 matches at 10 bases. The CDR3 is made up of 19 amino acids. The junction had 14 bases not matched to a gene; V was cut back by 2 bases and J by 4 bases. Germline-derived CDR1 and CDR2 are SGHTA and FQGNSA. CDR3: CASSLRYPGLADLYNEQFF. In nucleotides, the CDR3 is TGTGCCAGCAGCTTACGATATCCTGGACTAGCGGATCTGTACAATGAGCAGTTCTTC.

This clone was observed a handful of times. V usage is TRBV29-1 and J usage is TRBJ1-3; 8 bases line up with TRBD1. CDR3 length: 13 amino acids. J was trimmed by 2 bases and V by 6 bases; bases with no gene match: 3. Germline CDR1 reads SQVTM; CDR2 reads ANQGSEA. The DNA of the CDR3 is TGCAGCGTACAGGGGGTCACTGGAAACACCATATATTTT. Translation gives CSVQGVTGNTIYF.

This clone was counted only a few times. CDR3 sequence: CASSDGLAVYEQYF. The CDR3 DNA is TGTGCCAGCAGTGACGGACTAGCGGTCTACGAGCAGTACTTC. The chain carries TRBV27 and TRBJ2-7; 10 positions match TRBD2. The germline V gene encodes CDR1 MNHEY and CDR2 SMNVEV (reference sequence). Unmatched junction bases numbered 4, after V lost 5 bases and J lost 3 bases. CDR3 size: 14 residues.

The J gene is TRBJ2-7, the V gene TRBV27, with 12 bases identical to TRBD1. CDR3 length: 15 amino acids. The V gene's germline CDR1 is MNHEY and CDR2 SMNVEV (reference sequence). J gave up 7 bases and V 4 bases, and 8 bases lay outside the gene matches. The CDR3 coding sequence is TGTGCCAGCAGTTCACCGGGACAGGGGGCACGGGAGCAGTACTTC. The encoded protein is CASSSPGQGAREQYF.

The chain combines TRBV5-6 with TRBJ2-7, with D perhaps matching TRBD1 (5 bases). Trimming removed 1 base at V and 2 bases at J, with 13 bases between. The CDR3 loop spans 15 amino acids. CDR1 and CDR2 (germline): SGHDT, YYEEEE. CDR3 in DNA: TGTGCCAGCAGCTTGCCCCGACAGACGACCTACGAGCAGTACTTC. This sequence encodes CASSLPRQTTYEQYF.